Described below is a single T cell receptor (beta chain) sequence and its context. These data originate in a study of blood T cell repertoires in COVID-19. About the research overall: PBMCs, B-cell-depleted T cells, or T cells provided the cDNA or gDNA that made up the material.

The data were produced by immunoSEQ multiplex PCR, yet TCRdb's version contains in-frame clones alone and is incomplete. The sample has 200,000 to 300,000 clones; 70% to 90% are singletons. This CDR3 spans 14 amino acids. Germline V lookup: CDR1 KGHSH, CDR2 LQKENI. The V and J ends lost 3 bases and 4 bases respectively, with 12 bases between them. This clonotype originated in a woman aged 40-49 years with acute COVID-19. Sequencing was carried out using PBMCs or T cells enriched from blood (not recorded which). V usage is TRBV18 and J usage is TRBJ1-2; D gene uncertain. The CDR3 sequence is CASSPRAAGYGYTF. CDR3 nucleotide sequence: TGTGCCAGCTCACCTAGGGCTGCGGGCTATGGCTACACCTTC.